The 2 T cell receptor beta chains below all came from one sample that was sequenced in a study of blood T cell repertoires in COVID-19. The method was immunoSEQ multiplex PCR; TCRdb's version includes in-frame clones alone and lacks a portion of them. This table has 70,000 to 95,000 clones, around 94% appearing once. Sequencing was carried out using peripheral blood. These receptors came from a woman aged 55-70 years with active COVID-19.

The gene calls are TRBV6-5 and TRBJ2-7; tentative D call: TRBD1 (5 bases). The ends were cut back, 1 base at V and 4 bases at J, with 11 bases in the middle. CDR1 MNHEY and CDR2 SVGAGI come from the germline V gene. The CDR3 has 14 amino acids. CDR3 loop: CASSYFDRSYEQYF. In nucleotides, the CDR3 is TGTGCCAGCAGTTACTTTGACAGATCTTACGAGCAGTACTTC.

For the CDR3, the DNA is TGTGCCAGCAGCCTCTCATCCCGGGGGGGTTTCAATGAGCAGTTCTTC. As protein: CASSLSSRGGFNEQFF. The chain joins TRBV7-6 to TRBJ2-1; 8 bases fit TRBD2. The CDR3 totals 16 residues. The germline gives CDR1 SGHVS, CDR2 FNYEAQ. Trimming took 5 bases from V and 6 from J; bases not matched to a gene: 12.